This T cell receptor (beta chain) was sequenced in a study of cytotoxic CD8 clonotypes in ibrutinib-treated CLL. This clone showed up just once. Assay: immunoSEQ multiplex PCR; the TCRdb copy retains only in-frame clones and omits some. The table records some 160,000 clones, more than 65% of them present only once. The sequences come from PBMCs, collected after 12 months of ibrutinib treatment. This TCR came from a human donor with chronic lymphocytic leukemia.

This chain's CDR3 is CASSSPRTGGKEKLFF. For the CDR3, the DNA is TGTGCCAGTAGTTCCCCCCGGACAGGGGGCAAAGAAAAACTGTTTTTT. V and J are TRBV19 and TRBJ1-4, with 11 nucleotides matching TRBD1. The trim removed 5 bases at V and 8 bases at J, leaving 10 bases unmatched. The germline V gene has CDR1 LNHDA and CDR2 SQIVND (reference sequence). This CDR3 is 16 amino acids long. Full variable domain (rest looked up from reference TRBV19 and TRBJ1-4): DGGITQSPKYLFRKEGQNVTLSCEQNLNHDAMYWYRQDPGQGLRLIYYSQIVNDFQKGDIAEGYSVSREKKESFPLTVTSAQKNPTAFYLCASSSPRTGGKEKLFFGSGTQLSVL.